This record concerns one TCR beta chain sequence. With V trimmed by 6 bases and J by 9 bases, 7 bases remained unmatched. Per germline, CDR1 MNHEY and CDR2 SVGAGI. The CDR3 is 14 amino acids. These data belong to a study of T cell responses to AZD1222 COVID-19 vaccine. Repertoires were generated with immunoSEQ multiplex PCR, while TCRdb's copy carries only in-frame clones and drops some. The data contain 130,000 or so clones, around 90% of them seen just once; the ten biggest clones take up approximately 3%. The sequencing used peripheral blood, collected on day 0 of AZD1222 vaccination. The rearrangement links TRBV6-5 to TRBJ2-1; 11 positions match TRBD2. The sequence was collected from an adult in good health. The CDR3 loop reads CASRLLAGESEQFF. CDR3 coding DNA: TGTGCCAGCAGATTACTAGCGGGAGAGAGTGAGCAGTTCTTC.